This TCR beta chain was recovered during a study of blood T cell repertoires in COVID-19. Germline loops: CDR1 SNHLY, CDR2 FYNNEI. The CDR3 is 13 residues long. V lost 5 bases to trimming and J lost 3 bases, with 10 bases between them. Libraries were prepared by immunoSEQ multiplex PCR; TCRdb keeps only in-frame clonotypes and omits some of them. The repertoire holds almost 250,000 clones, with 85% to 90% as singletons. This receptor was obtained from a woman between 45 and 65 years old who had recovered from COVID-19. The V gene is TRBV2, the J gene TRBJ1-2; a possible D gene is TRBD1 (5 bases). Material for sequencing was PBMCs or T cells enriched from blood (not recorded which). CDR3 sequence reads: CASSPDTDYGYTF. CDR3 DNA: TGTGCCAGCAGTCCGGACACCGACTATGGCTACACCTTC.